A single sample gave rise to the 4 T cell receptor beta chains below, sequenced in a study of shared clonotypes between healthy human individuals. The protocol was immunoSEQ multiplex PCR, while the TCRdb copy is restricted to in-frame clones and leaves out a portion. The table records roughly 500,000 clones, 76% of them present only once. Sequencing was done on a sample of PBMCs. Every receptor here comes from a woman aged 40 to 49 in good health. Some clones in this sample may be carry-over from other donors' samples.

Details on this clone: One base away lies a much larger clone, so this may be a sequencing read error. In the same sample, other DNA sequences code for this CDR3. The J gene is TRBJ2-5, the V gene TRBV11-2; D is tentatively TRBD1 or TRBD2 (6 bases each). The CDR3 sequence is 15 residues long. Deletions cut 4 bases from V and 5 bases from J, with 17 bases between. Germline V gives CDR1 SGHAT, CDR2 FQNNGV. The CDR3 coding sequence is TGTGCCAGCAGCTCATCCACGGGGGCTGGGGAGACCCAGTACTTC. Translating gives CASSSSTGAGETQYF. The full variable domain, in which reference TRBV11-2 and TRBJ2-5 provide the parts outside the CDR3, is EAGVAQSPRYKIIEKRQSVAFWCNPISGHATLYWYQQILGQGPKLLIQFQNNGVVDDSQLPKDRFSAERLKGVDSTLKIQPAKLEDSAVYLCASSSSTGAGETQYFGPGTRLLVL.

This clone was seen many times. The chain is built from TRBV20-1 and TRBJ2-5; D gene ambiguous. The CDR3 runs 11 residues. Deletions cut 0 bases from V and 5 bases from J, with 4 bases between. The germline CDR1 and CDR2 sequences are DFQATT and SNEGSKA (reference sequence). CDR3 protein: CSARDWETQYF. Written as DNA, the CDR3 is TGCAGTGCTAGAGATTGGGAGACCCAGTACTTC.

The V and J genes are TRBV7-9 and TRBJ2-7; perhaps TRBD1 as D (5 bases). V was shortened by 0 bases and J by 5 bases, with 8 bases between the two germline ends. Germline V gives CDR1 SEHNR, CDR2 FQNEAQ (reference sequence). This CDR3 comprises 13 residues. The DNA for the CDR3 is TGTGCCAGCAGCTTAGCGCCCAGGGACGAGCAGTACTTC. Protein: CASSLAPRDEQYF.

The gene calls are TRBV4-1 and TRBJ2-1; TRBD2 matches 14 bases. Germline CDR1 and CDR2: MGHRA and YSYEKL. Trimming cost V 0 bases and J 5 bases; bases outside gene matches: 9. This CDR3 is built from 19 residues. The CDR3 DNA reads as TGCGCCAGCAGCCAAGATCCTCGACTAGCGGGAGGGGGGAACAATGAGCAGTTCTTC. Translated: CASSQDPRLAGGGNNEQFF.